This T cell receptor (beta chain) was recorded in a study of STAT5B mutations in CD4+ large granular lymphocyte leukemia. The overall study: Among healthy controls, a particular HLA allele went with more CDR3 'QG' motifs.

This clone was observed a few times. Trimming removed 4 bases from V and 1 base from J, with 10 bases in between. The germline V gene has CDR1 SGHNT and CDR2 YENEEA. CDR3 size: 14 residues. The method was immunoSEQ multiplex PCR; TCRdb's version includes in-frame clones alone and lacks a portion of them. Here the sample spans 45,000 to 55,000 clones, approximately 70% being singletons. The sequencing input was CD4+ T cells from blood buffy coats. The chain recombines TRBV11-3 with TRBJ1-1; D is ambiguous. The sequence derives from a human donor in good health. The CDR3 region has the DNA TGTGCCAGCAGCTCCGGGCCACCGAACACTGAAGCTTTCTTT. This codes for CASSSGPPNTEAFF. The full variable domain, in which reference TRBV11-3 and TRBJ1-1 provide the parts outside the CDR3, is EAGVVQSPRYKIIEKKQPVAFWCNPISGHNTLYWYLQNLGQGPELLIRYENEEAVDDSQLPKDRFSAERLKGVDSTLKIQPAELGDSAVYLCASSSGPPNTEAFFGQGTRLTVV.